This passage covers 7 T cell receptor beta chains from one sample sequenced in a study of CD8 T cells in Susac syndrome. Reverse transcription of about 0.45 to 1 ug RNA was carried out with random hexamers. TCRdb fed the immunoSEQ multiplex PCR reads into MiXCR, producing one record per CDR3 protein. This table has 120,000 to 150,000 distinct CDR3 sequences, around 94% appearing once. Material: CD4+ T cells from PBMCs. The receptors stem from a human donor in good health.

The chain carries TRBV19 and TRBJ2-2, with a weak D call TRBD2 (5 bases). V was shortened by 10 bases and J by 5 bases, with 14 bases between the two germline ends. Germline loops: CDR1 LNHDA, CDR2 SQIVND (reference sequence). The CDR3 totals 13 residues. CDR3: CATSRTFTGELFF. The CDR3 DNA reads as TGTGCCACCAGTCGGACTTTTACCGGGGAGCTGTTTTTT.

The chain combines TRBV5-4 with TRBJ2-3; TRBD2 agrees at 10 bases. V lost 3 bases to trimming and J lost 0 bases; unmatched junction nucleotides: 7. Per germline, CDR1 SGHNT and CDR2 YYREEE (reference sequence). This CDR3 is built from 17 residues. This chain's CDR3 is CASSYRAGGASTDTQYF. CDR3 coding DNA: TGTGCCAGCAGCTACCGAGCGGGAGGGGCTAGCACAGATACGCAGTATTTT.

In nucleotides, the CDR3 is TGTGCCAGCAGCTTGCAAGGCGGGGGCTATGGCTACACCTTC. Translating gives CASSLQGGGYGYTF. The rearrangement uses TRBV7-9 and TRBJ1-2; a weak D match, TRBD1 (5 bases). CDR3 length: 14 amino acids. The germline CDR1 and CDR2 sequences are SEHNR and FQNEAQ (reference sequence). V was clipped by 3 bases and J by 4 bases, with 12 bases between them.

The chain links TRBV6-2 or TRBV6-3 to TRBJ1-1, with 7 positions matching TRBD1. From germline, CDR1 is MNHEY and CDR2 SVGEGT. The CDR3 has 17 residues. With V trimmed by 0 bases and J by 5 bases, 12 bases remained unmatched. The CDR3 DNA sequence: TGTGCCAGCAGTTACTCGAGAGGGGCAGGGGGACGAACTGAAGCTTTCTTT. Translation gives CASSYSRGAGGRTEAFF.

The rearrangement links TRBV10-2 to TRBJ2-4; D gene ambiguous. CDR1 WSHSY and CDR2 SAAADI come from the germline V gene. Trimming removed 5 bases from V and 3 bases from J, with 5 bases in between. The CDR3 is 12 residues long. Here the CDR3 reads CASSNVKNIQYF. The CDR3 DNA reads TGCGCCAGCAGTAATGTCAAAAACATTCAGTACTTC.

This clonotype appeared a few times. This sequence joins TRBV20-1 and TRBJ1-5; D may be TRBD1 (6 bases). CDR3 length equals 15 residues. CDR1 and CDR2 (germline): DFQATT, SNEGSKA (reference sequence). V lost 1 base, J lost 2 bases, and 12 bases lay in between. For the CDR3, the DNA is TGCAGTGCTAGAGTTGCGACAGGAGGCAATCAGCCCCAGCATTTT. It codes for CSARVATGGNQPQHF.

This chain joins TRBV20-1 and TRBJ1-5; no clear D. The length of the CDR3 is 13 residues. Germline CDR1 and CDR2: DFQATT and SNEGSKA (reference sequence). Trimming took 5 bases from V and 3 from J, leaving 11 bases between them. CDR3 sequence reads: CSAPGRDNQPQHF. CDR3 coding DNA: TGCAGTGCTCCTGGACGGGACAATCAGCCCCAGCATTTT.